These 31 T cell receptor beta chains came from one sample sequenced in a study of CD8 T cells in ankylosing spondylitis. Study findings and constraints: There was a TCR beta motif, made of several highly homologous variants, that appeared characteristic of ankylosing spondylitis blood.

For these receptors, no antigen is known. TCRdb analysed the 5' RACE reads with MiXCR anew, one entry per CDR3 protein. The data hold around 440,000 distinct CDR3 sequences, with 17% observed a single time. Input material: blood, either unsorted or a sorted T cell fraction (not recorded which). These receptors were obtained from a male donor with ankylosing spondylitis.

The J gene is TRBJ1-2, the V gene TRBV15; 8 nucleotides align to TRBD1. The germline gives CDR1 LNHNV, CDR2 YYDKDF (reference sequence). The CDR3 consists of 14 residues. V lost 2 bases, J lost 4 bases, and 3 bases stayed unmatched. The CDR3 loop is CATSRQGAFYGYTF. CDR3 bases: TGTGCCACCAGCAGACAGGGGGCATTCTATGGCTACACCTTC.

CDR3: CASSLQRTSGRAYEQYF. For the CDR3, the DNA is TGTGCCAGCAGCCTACAACGGACTAGCGGGAGGGCCTACGAGCAGTACTTC. This chain connects TRBV3-1 to TRBJ2-7, with 15 bases identical to TRBD2. Germline V CDR1 and CDR2: LGHDT, YNNKEL (reference sequence). The CDR3 covers 17 residues. V was clipped by 4 bases and J by 2 bases; unmatched bases: 6.

This clonotype was counted only a few times. The chain recombines TRBV3-1 with TRBJ1-2; TRBD1 might be the D (6 bases). The CDR3 covers 13 residues. The ends were cut back, 4 bases at V and 6 bases at J, with 12 bases in the middle. Germline loops: CDR1 LGHDT, CDR2 YNNKEL (reference sequence). Written as DNA, the CDR3 is TGTGCCAGCAGCCCCAGGGGTAGGAATGGCTACACCTTC. As protein: CASSPRGRNGYTF. Looking up the rest from reference TRBV3-1 and TRBJ1-2 gives the full variable domain: DTAVSQTPKYLVTQMGNDKSIKCEQNLGHDTMYWYKQDSKKFLKIMFSYNNKELIINETVPNRFSPKSPDKAHLNLHINSLELGDSAVYFCASSPRGRNGYTFGSGTRLTVV.

The chain links TRBV29-1 to TRBJ1-1; the D is unclear. The germline V and J ends were trimmed by 7 bases and 7 bases, with 10 bases remaining between them. CDR1 and CDR2 from the germline V gene are SQVTM and ANQGSEA. The CDR3 is 10 amino acids. The CDR3 here is CSAGSVEAFF. The CDR3 DNA follows: TGCAGCGCGGGATCGGTTGAAGCTTTCTTT.

The rearrangement uses TRBV2 and TRBJ1-6, with 8 positions matching TRBD1. This CDR3 is 13 amino acids long. The V gene's germline CDR1 is SNHLY and CDR2 FYNNEI. Losses at the gene ends were 8 bases for V and 5 bases for J; bases not matched to a gene: 2. In nucleotides, the CDR3 is TGTGCCAGCCGGGACAGGCATAATTCACCCCTCCACTTT. Amino acids: CASRDRHNSPLHF.

This clonotype came up a few times. The chain couples TRBV27 to TRBJ2-7, with TRBD2 matching 12 bases. The V segment lost 3 bases and the J segment 0 bases; nucleotides outside the gene matches: 9. The CDR3 runs 18 residues. The germline V gene has CDR1 MNHEY and CDR2 SMNVEV (reference sequence). In nucleotides, the CDR3 is TGTGCCAGCAGTTTGAACCGACTAGCGGGAGCGAACTCCTACGAGCAGTACTTC. Translated, it gives CASSLNRLAGANSYEQYF.

The rearrangement joins TRBV20-1 to TRBJ2-7; 7 bases line up with TRBD1. CDR1 DFQATT and CDR2 SNEGSKA come from the germline V gene (reference sequence). The J segment lost 9 bases and the V segment lost 0 bases, leaving 2 bases of the junction unmatched. This CDR3 is built from 11 residues. The CDR3 sequence is CSAREGGGQYF. DNA for the CDR3: TGCAGTGCTAGAGAAGGGGGCGGGCAGTACTTC.

In this sample, this clonotype turned up a few times. The rearrangement joins TRBV6-1 to TRBJ2-7; the D is unclear. The germline V gene encodes CDR1 MNHNS and CDR2 SASEGT. The V end lost 6 bases, the J end lost 3 bases, and 15 bases lay between the germline ends. The CDR3 totals 14 residues. The CDR3 reads CASRPSTADYEQYF. CDR3 DNA: TGTGCCAGCAGACCCTCGACGGCCGACTACGAGCAGTACTTC.

This clonotype was counted only a few times. The rearrangement uses TRBV9 and TRBJ2-2; weak D call: TRBD2 (6 bases). V was clipped by 0 bases and J by 3 bases, with 12 bases between them. The CDR3 sequence is 16 residues long. CDR1 is SGDLS and CDR2 is YYNGEE in the germline V gene. The CDR3 DNA follows: TGTGCCAGCAGCGTAGGCCTGCGGGGCGACACCGGGGAGCTGTTTTTT. It is translated as CASSVGLRGDTGELFF.

This clonotype was picked up a small number of times. The chain employs TRBV20-1 and TRBJ2-7, with 7 nucleotides matching TRBD1. Germline loops: CDR1 DFQATT, CDR2 SNEGSKA (reference sequence). The junction had 6 bases not matched to a gene; V was cut back by 6 bases and J by 4 bases. The CDR3 is made up of 12 amino acids. This CDR3 reads CSAEGARYEQYF. CDR3 sequence (DNA): TGCAGTGCCGAGGGGGCTAGGTACGAGCAGTACTTC.

V and J are TRBV20-1 and TRBJ2-3; 8 nucleotides line up with TRBD1. The CDR3 is made up of 15 amino acids. Germline trimming cut 6 bases from V and 1 base from J; bases unmatched to any gene: 9. Germline V gene lookup returns CDR1 DFQATT and CDR2 SNEGSKA (reference sequence). The CDR3 bases are TGCAGTGCCACATTTCAGGGGGCCGGCACAGATACGCAGTATTTT. Amino acids: CSATFQGAGTDTQYF.

The gene calls are TRBV5-1 and TRBJ2-3; TRBD2 is a possible D gene (6 bases). The germline CDR1 and CDR2 sequences are SGHRS and YFSETQ. This CDR3 comprises 17 residues. Trimming pared 4 bases from V and 2 bases from J, leaving 20 bases between. In DNA form, the CDR3 reads TGCGCCAGCAGCCCAGGGACTCCCGAAGCCCCCACAGATACGCAGTATTTT. Translating it yields CASSPGTPEAPTDTQYF.

This clonotype was detected many times. This rearrangement joins TRBV5-1 to TRBJ2-1; TRBD2 matches 8 bases. Looked up from germline, CDR1 is SGHRS and CDR2 is YFSETQ. The CDR3 extends over 16 amino acids. Trimming cost V 3 bases and J 8 bases; bases outside gene matches: 13. The CDR3 DNA reads TGCGCCAGCAGCTCCACCCTGAGCGGGAGTAGCTATGAGCAGTTCTTC. It encodes CASSSTLSGSSYEQFF.

This clonotype showed up just a few times. The chain carries TRBV18 and TRBJ2-3; D is possibly TRBD2 (5 bases). The length of the CDR3 is 16 residues. The germline V and J ends were trimmed by 2 bases and 2 bases, with 14 bases remaining between them. CDR1 is KGHSH, CDR2 LQKENI, per germline. The CDR3: CASSPWSGPTTDTQYF. The CDR3 nucleotides are TGTGCCAGCTCACCATGGAGCGGCCCTACCACAGATACGCAGTATTTT.

CDR3 in DNA: TGCAGTGCTAGAGACGGGAGGTCCAATCAGCCCCAGCATTTT. It is translated as CSARDGRSNQPQHF. The rearrangement links TRBV20-1 to TRBJ1-5, with unresolved D. The CDR3 loop spans 14 amino acids. CDR1 is DFQATT, CDR2 SNEGSKA, per germline (reference sequence). Trimming removed 0 bases at V and 3 bases at J, with 9 bases between.

The chain carries TRBV3-1 and TRBJ1-2; TRBD1 is a possible D gene (6 bases). This CDR3 has 15 amino acids. V lost 0 bases, J lost 7 bases, and 15 bases lay in between. Germline loops: CDR1 LGHDT, CDR2 YNNKEL (reference sequence). The DNA of the CDR3 is TGTGCCAGCAGCCAAGATCCCGCGGGGGGCCGTGGCTACACCTTC. Translating it yields CASSQDPAGGRGYTF.

The rearrangement uses TRBV3-1 and TRBJ1-2; D is possibly TRBD1 (5 bases). Germline-derived CDR1 and CDR2 are LGHDT and YNNKEL (reference sequence). CDR3 size: 16 residues. Trimming left V 1 base short and J 7 bases short, with 19 bases between. The CDR3 bases are TGTGCCAGCAGCCAAGGGACCCAGGGAGGAGGCTCTGGCTACACCTTC. It yields the protein CASSQGTQGGGSGYTF.

This clonotype came up a few times. The J gene is TRBJ1-1, the V gene TRBV12-3 or TRBV12-4, with 9 nucleotides matching TRBD1. J was trimmed by 6 bases and V by 5 bases; bases with no gene match: 1. The CDR3 consists of 12 residues. The CDR3 nucleotides read TGTGCCAGCAGTCGGGACAGGGCTGAAGCTTTCTTT. Its protein is CASSRDRAEAFF.

This clonotype was picked up a small number of times. The J gene is TRBJ2-5, the V gene TRBV5-1; 9 bases are a match to TRBD2. Germline V CDR1 and CDR2: SGHRS, YFSETQ. The CDR3 consists of 13 residues. The junction had 4 bases not matched to a gene; V was cut back by 6 bases and J by 4 bases. The CDR3 coding sequence is TGCGCCAGCAACCAAGCGGGGGGAGAGACCCAGTACTTC. This gives the protein CASNQAGGETQYF.

This clonotype was seen a few times. The chain combines TRBV7-9 with TRBJ1-6; the D is unclear. The length of the CDR3 is 16 residues. V lost 2 bases and J 7 bases, leaving 15 bases between the germline ends. CDR1 and CDR2 from the germline V gene are SEHNR and FQNEAQ (reference sequence). This chain's CDR3 is CASSLWPADLNSPLHF. The CDR3 DNA reads as TGTGCCAGCAGCTTATGGCCAGCTGACCTCAATTCACCCCTCCACTTT.

This chain connects TRBV19 to TRBJ1-1; D unresolved. In germline, CDR1 is LNHDA, CDR2 SQIVND (reference sequence). V was cut by 2 bases and J by 8 bases, with 9 bases left in between. There are 12 residues in the CDR3. CDR3 sequence reads: CASSIFEGEAFF. The DNA of the CDR3 is TGTGCCAGTAGTATATTCGAAGGGGAAGCTTTCTTT.

Points on this clonotype: One end of the junction is discordant with germline, which a read error may explain. V gene TRBV12-3 or TRBV12-4 combines with J gene TRBJ2-2; D is tentatively TRBD1 or TRBD2 (5 bases each). The CDR3 length is 12 residues. CDR3 amino acids: CASSFNTGDLFF. CDR3 in DNA: TGTGCCAGCAGTTTTAACACCGGGGACCTGTTTTTT.

The chain combines TRBV28 with TRBJ2-4; 10 bases map to TRBD1. V lost 7 bases and J lost 0; bases outside the gene matches: 9. Germline V gene lookup returns CDR1 MDHEN and CDR2 SYDVKM. The length of the CDR3 is 17 residues. The CDR3 sequence is CASKARTGGIAKNIQYF. In DNA, the CDR3 is TGTGCCAGCAAGGCTCGGACAGGGGGAATAGCCAAAAACATTCAGTACTTC.

In its sample, this clonotype was seen a few times. The V and J genes are TRBV6-5 and TRBJ2-1, with D hard to call. Per the germline V gene, CDR1 is MNHEY and CDR2 is SVGAGI. V gave up 6 bases and J gave up 6 bases, with 15 bases separating them. This CDR3 spans 14 amino acids. CDR3 nucleotides: TGTGCCAGCAGATTAGCCCTGTTGGGCAATGAGCAGTTCTTC. Amino acids: CASRLALLGNEQFF.

The CDR3 DNA sequence: TGTGCCAGCAGCCGTTCTAGCCGGCGGGATGAGCAGTTCTTC. Its protein is CASSRSSRRDEQFF. The J gene is TRBJ2-1, the V gene TRBV28, with D possibly TRBD2 on 5 matching bases. The CDR3 has 14 amino acids. The germline V gene has CDR1 MDHEN and CDR2 SYDVKM. Deletions cut 6 bases from V and 8 bases from J, with 17 bases between.

Only a few counts were recorded for this clonotype. This chain joins TRBV5-1 and TRBJ2-5; 10 nucleotides agree with TRBD2. V lost 4 bases to trimming and J lost 5 bases; unmatched junction nucleotides: 11. The CDR3 has 16 amino acids. Germline CDR1 SGHRS, CDR2 YFSETQ. The CDR3 DNA reads TGCGCCAGCAGCGTCCTCGAAGCGGGAGGGCCGGAGACCCAGTACTTC. Translating gives CASSVLEAGGPETQYF. The full variable domain, completed using reference TRBV5-1 and TRBJ2-5, is KAGVTQTPRYLIKTRGQQVTLSCSPISGHRSVSWYQQTPGQGLQFLFEYFSETQRNKGNFPGRFSGRQFSNSRSEMNVSTLELGDSALYLCASSVLEAGGPETQYFGPGTRLLVL.

The sample holds a few counts of this clonotype. The chain joins TRBV29-1 to TRBJ2-1; perhaps TRBD2 as D (7 bases). This CDR3 has 15 amino acids. Trimming stripped 4 bases from V and 3 bases from J, with 16 bases between. Germline V lookup: CDR1 SQVTM, CDR2 ANQGSEA. The CDR3 DNA follows: TGCAGCGTTGGGGGAGGGCAGGGGATCTACAATGAGCAGTTCTTC. It translates to CSVGGGQGIYNEQFF.

CDR3 loop: CASSQDLRGPGQRFNYGYTF. In nucleotides, the CDR3 is TGTGCCAGCAGCCAAGATCTACGGGGGCCGGGACAGCGATTTAACTATGGCTACACCTTC. V and J are TRBV4-2 and TRBJ1-2, with 7 bases lining up with TRBD1. Germline values: CDR1 LGHNA, CDR2 YNFKEQ. V gave up 0 bases and J gave up 1 base; unmatched junction bases: 17. The length of the CDR3 is 20 residues.

This clonotype was recorded once. The rearrangement uses TRBV29-1 and TRBJ2-7; 7 bases map to TRBD2. Germline V lookup: CDR1 SQVTM, CDR2 ANQGSEA. Losses at the gene ends were 6 bases for V and 0 bases for J; bases not matched to a gene: 17. This CDR3 contains 17 residues. CDR3 nucleotides: TGCAGCGTCAGCGGGAAATTCGGGAGCCGAAGCTCCTACGAGCAGTACTTC. Residues: CSVSGKFGSRSSYEQYF.

This clonotype has more than one count but fewer than ten. The chain recombines TRBV7-2 with TRBJ1-2; TRBD1 might be the D (5 bases). Per the germline V gene, CDR1 is SGHTA and CDR2 is FQGNSA. The CDR3 runs to 14 residues. Trimming removed 1 base at V and 9 bases at J, with 15 bases between. The CDR3 bases are TGTGCCAGCAGCTTAGAGCCAGGGCTGGGTAGCTACACCTTC. Protein product: CASSLEPGLGSYTF.

This CDR3 reads CSVGSYNSPLHF. The CDR3 DNA is TGCAGTGTTGGGTCCTATAATTCACCCCTCCACTTT. The chain links TRBV20-1 to TRBJ1-6; D ambiguous. V gave up 7 bases and J gave up 1 base, with 5 bases separating them. CDR3 length: 12 residues. CDR1 is DFQATT and CDR2 is SNEGSKA in the germline V gene (reference sequence).